A single sample gave rise to the 23 T cell receptor beta chains below, sequenced in a study of response to subunit inactivated influenza vaccine. TCRdb re-called the RT-PCR reads with MiXCR, one entry per CDR3 protein. The sample consists of 650,000 to 800,000 distinct CDR3 sequences, approximately 13% of them appearing once. The sample consisted of PBMCs from blood, taken 14 to 15 days before vaccination. The receptors originated from a man in his fifties who received an inactivated influenza vaccine.

The genes are TRBV12-3 or TRBV12-4 and TRBJ2-5; 10 bases agree with TRBD1. The trim removed 6 bases at V and 9 bases at J, leaving 7 bases unmatched. CDR3 size: 13 residues. This chain's CDR3 is CASRSDRGRPQYF. As DNA, the CDR3 is TGTGCCAGCAGATCTGACAGGGGGCGCCCCCAGTACTTC.

The rearrangement links TRBV30 to TRBJ2-2; TRBD2 is a possible D gene (5 bases). The germline V and J ends were trimmed by 0 bases and 7 bases, with 12 bases remaining between them. The CDR3 runs 14 residues. Germline-derived CDR1 and CDR2 are GTSNPN and SVGIG (reference sequence). CDR3 sequence (DNA): TGTGCCTGGAGTGTACGAGCGGCCGGCGGGGAGCTGTTTTTT. Protein sequence: CAWSVRAAGGELFF.

There are a few counts of this clonotype. This rearrangement joins TRBV28 to TRBJ2-7, with unresolved D. CDR3 size: 13 residues. CDR1 is MDHEN, CDR2 SYDVKM, per germline. V lost 5 bases and J lost 2, with 10 bases in between. DNA of the CDR3: TGTGCCAGCAGTCCCAACCGGGCCTACGAGCAGTACTTC. Translating gives CASSPNRAYEQYF.

This clonotype was counted between two and nine times. The chain employs TRBV9 and TRBJ2-3; 9 nucleotides agree with TRBD1. With V trimmed by 0 bases and J by 7 bases, 3 bases remained unmatched. This CDR3 is 14 amino acids long. Germline CDR1 reads SGDLS; CDR2 reads YYNGEE. The DNA of the CDR3 is TGTGCCAGCAGCGTAGAGGGACAGGGTCATACGCAGTATTTT. This sequence encodes CASSVEGQGHTQYF.

The rearrangement joins TRBV6-2 or TRBV6-3 to TRBJ2-7; TRBD1 might be the D (6 bases). V was cut by 5 bases and J by 2 bases, with 22 bases left in between. The CDR3 spans 17 residues. Germline CDR1 and CDR2: MNHEY and SVGEGT. CDR3 sequence reads: CASSPQRHTGHPYEQYF. The CDR3 nucleotides are TGTGCCAGCAGTCCCCAACGGCACACGGGACACCCCTACGAGCAGTACTTC.

Only a few counts were recorded for this clonotype. The chain links TRBV20-1 to TRBJ2-3; 10 nucleotides match TRBD2. CDR1 and CDR2 (germline): DFQATT, SNEGSKA (reference sequence). The CDR3 is 16 amino acids. After removal of 3 bases from V and 6 bases from J, the junction contained 12 bases not matched to a gene. CDR3 DNA sequence: TGCAGTGCTAGGGGGTCTAGCGGGGGTCTACCGGATACGCAGTATTTT. It translates to CSARGSSGGLPDTQYF.

This clonotype was detected a few times. The chain carries TRBV28 and TRBJ2-2; D might be TRBD1 (6 bases). The V gene lost 5 bases and the J gene lost 4 bases, with 14 bases spanning the gap. The CDR3 is 15 amino acids. Germline-derived CDR1 and CDR2 are MDHEN and SYDVKM. The CDR3 here is CASSGTTGFTGELFF. The CDR3 DNA is TGTGCCAGCAGTGGGACAACAGGGTTCACCGGGGAGCTGTTTTTT.

The V and J genes are TRBV12-3 or TRBV12-4 and TRBJ1-2; 9 bases fit TRBD1. This CDR3 has 17 amino acids. The V and J ends lost 5 bases and 6 bases, in that order; junction bases with no gene match: 16. Here the CDR3 DNA reads TGTGCCAGCAGTCCATCGGGGACAGGGTCCGTCCTTAATGGCTACACCTTC. Amino acids: CASSPSGTGSVLNGYTF.

Many counts were recorded for this clonotype. The rearrangement uses TRBV15 and TRBJ2-2; D gene uncertain. V shed 3 bases and J shed 5 bases, with 13 bases lying between them. Germline assignment: CDR1 LNHNV and CDR2 YYDKDF (reference sequence). There are 15 residues in the CDR3. CDR3 sequence reads: CATSRVAQKTGELFF. The CDR3 DNA is TGTGCCACCAGCAGGGTGGCTCAGAAGACCGGGGAGCTGTTTTTT.

The chain recombines TRBV10-3 with TRBJ2-1, with a possible D match to TRBD1 (5 bases). The germline gives CDR1 ENHRY, CDR2 SYGVKD. The CDR3 extends over 14 amino acids. The V and J ends lost 0 bases and 4 bases respectively, with 7 bases between them. In DNA form, the CDR3 reads TGTGCCATCAGTGAGTCCCAGGGTTACAATGAGCAGTTCTTC. Protein: CAISESQGYNEQFF.

A few counts support this clonotype. The CDR3 sequence: CAWRRQGVDIQYF. Written as DNA, the CDR3 is TGTGCCTGGAGAAGACAGGGGGTGGACATTCAGTACTTC. The V gene is TRBV30, the J gene TRBJ2-4; the match to TRBD1 covers 9 bases. Germline CDR1 is GTSNPN and CDR2 is SVGIG (reference sequence). The V segment lost 3 bases and the J segment 8 bases; nucleotides outside the gene matches: 5. The CDR3 loop spans 13 amino acids.

The chain employs TRBV12-3 or TRBV12-4 and TRBJ2-1, with D perhaps matching TRBD1 or TRBD2 (6 bases each). This CDR3 comprises 13 residues. V lost 3 bases and J lost 9, with 12 bases in between. The CDR3 nucleotides are TGTGCCAGCAGTTTCTCGGGGGCAGGTGAGCAGTTCTTC. Its protein product is CASSFSGAGEQFF.

V is TRBV12-3 or TRBV12-4 and J is TRBJ2-3, with TRBD2 matching 11 bases. This CDR3 has 15 amino acids. With V trimmed by 6 bases and J by 3 bases, 5 bases remained unmatched. The CDR3 DNA reads as TGTGCCAGCAGGCTAGCGGGGGGCGTGACAGATACGCAGTATTTT. Protein product: CASRLAGGVTDTQYF.

V and J are TRBV4-3 and TRBJ2-5; no definite D call. The germline V gene encodes CDR1 LGHNA and CDR2 YSLEER. V gave up 0 bases and J gave up 8 bases, with 19 bases separating them. This CDR3 spans 16 amino acids. CDR3 protein: CASSQDMAISEGTQYF. CDR3 bases: TGCGCCAGCAGCCAAGATATGGCTATCAGCGAAGGAACCCAGTACTTC.

This clonotype came up a few times. The chain carries TRBV6-5 and TRBJ1-5, with 7 nucleotides matching TRBD1. The CDR3 contains 18 residues. CDR1 is MNHEY, CDR2 SVGAGI, per germline. V shed 2 bases, J shed 2 bases, and the junction held 12 bases outside the gene matches. CDR3 coding DNA: TGTGCCAGCAGTTACCCAACAGGGGTCCGGGGGGGCAATCAGCCCCAGCATTTT. Protein: CASSYPTGVRGGNQPQHF.

The chain recombines TRBV4-2 with TRBJ2-1; D not certain. The CDR3 is made up of 14 amino acids. With 0 bases removed from V and 2 bases from J, the gap between germline ends came to 5 bases. Germline V gives CDR1 LGHNA, CDR2 YNFKEQ. This chain's CDR3 is CASSQDGTYNEQFF. CDR3 DNA sequence: TGTGCCAGCAGCCAAGATGGGACCTACAATGAGCAGTTCTTC.

This clonotype appeared many times. The CDR3 DNA sequence: TGTGCCAGCAGCTTTTTCTACCAGACAAATGAGCAGTTCTTC. Amino acid sequence: CASSFFYQTNEQFF. The rearrangement links TRBV13 to TRBJ2-1; no clear D. The CDR3 consists of 14 residues. Germline-derived CDR1 and CDR2 are PRHDT and FYEKMQ (reference sequence). Trimming took off 3 bases at V and 7 bases at J, with 13 bases between the two ends. The full variable domain, its missing parts supplied by reference TRBV13 and TRBJ2-1, is AAGVIQSPRHLIKEKRETATLKCYPIPRHDTVYWYQQGPGQDPQFLISFYEKMQSDKGSIPDRFSAQQFSDYHSELNMSSLELGDSALYFCASSFFYQTNEQFFGPGTRLTVL.

This clonotype turned up a few times. The chain links TRBV7-9 to TRBJ2-2; D may be TRBD1 (6 bases). Per the germline V gene, CDR1 is SEHNR and CDR2 is FQNEAQ (reference sequence). The CDR3 loop spans 16 amino acids. V was shortened by 8 bases and J by 4 bases, with 20 bases between the two germline ends. CDR3 in amino acids: CASARSRGPGTGELFF. The DNA of the CDR3 is TGTGCCAGCGCACGCAGCAGGGGACCAGGCACCGGGGAGCTGTTTTTT.

This clonotype was seen a handful of times. This chain links TRBV20-1 with TRBJ2-1; 7 bases agree with TRBD1. The germline V gene has CDR1 DFQATT and CDR2 SNEGSKA (reference sequence). After removal of 6 bases from V and 6 bases from J, the junction contained 8 bases not matched to a gene. The CDR3 runs 13 residues. CDR3 amino acids: CSARQGPGNEQFF. CDR3 in DNA: TGCAGTGCAAGACAGGGCCCAGGCAATGAGCAGTTCTTC.

The V and J genes are TRBV25-1 and TRBJ2-2, with TRBD2 matching 9 bases. The V gene end was trimmed by 3 bases and the J gene end by 7 bases; junction bases not matched to a gene: 9. The germline V gene encodes CDR1 MGHDK and CDR2 SYGVNS. The CDR3 totals 16 residues. CDR3 DNA: TGTGCCAGCAGTGATTCTCGCGGGAGGGTCGGCGGGGAGCTGTTTTTT. It codes for CASSDSRGRVGGELFF. The whole variable domain, filled in from reference TRBV25-1 and TRBJ2-2, reads EADIYQTPRYLVIGTGKKITLECSQTMGHDKMYWYQQDPGMELHLIHYSYGVNSTEKGDLSSESTVSRIRTEHFPLTLESARPSHTSQYLCASSDSRGRVGGELFFGEGSRLTVL.

The rearrangement links TRBV10-3 to TRBJ1-5; a possible D gene is TRBD1 (5 bases). Trimming took 1 base from V and 1 from J, leaving 5 bases between them. Germline CDR1 and CDR2: ENHRY and SYGVKD. The length of the CDR3 is 14 residues. The CDR3 DNA follows: TGTGCCATCAGTGAGTGGGGCAGCAATCAGCCCCAGCATTTT. Translating gives CAISEWGSNQPQHF.

This clonotype has a count of ten or more. This chain links TRBV29-1 with TRBJ1-1; the D gene is possibly TRBD1 (6 bases). CDR1 SQVTM and CDR2 ANQGSEA come from the germline V gene. Trimming took 1 base from V and 3 from J, leaving 9 bases between them. There are 13 residues in the CDR3. This CDR3 is CSVEGGQYTEAFF. The DNA of the CDR3 is TGCAGCGTTGAAGGGGGGCAGTACACTGAAGCTTTCTTT. The full variable domain, with the rest looked up from reference TRBV29-1 and TRBJ1-1, is SAVISQKPSRDICQRGTSLTIQCQVDSQVTMMFWYRQQPGQSLTLIATANQGSEATYESGFVIDKFPISRPNLTFSTLTVSNMSPEDSSIYLCSVEGGQYTEAFFGQGTRLTVV.

This clonotype has more than one count but fewer than ten. The rearrangement uses TRBV6-5 and TRBJ2-1, with TRBD2 matching over 8 bases. Germline V gene lookup returns CDR1 MNHEY and CDR2 SVGAGI. CDR3 length: 15 amino acids. V shed 2 bases, J shed 9 bases, and the junction held 9 bases outside the gene matches. The CDR3, as DNA: TGTGCCAGCAGTTACAGAACGGGGGGGTGGTCTGAGCAGTTCTTC. This gives the protein CASSYRTGGWSEQFF.